Ten or more counts support the clone carrying this TCR beta chain. The antigen is undetermined. In making TCR beta libraries, quantitative 5'-RACE with molecular barcodes was used. TCRdb recomputed calls from the 5' RACE reads with MiXCR, one row per CDR3 protein. The sample lists about 240,000 distinct CDR3 sequences, approximately 9% occurring once. This entry is derived from a study of CD8 T cells in ankylosing spondylitis. Germline loops: CDR1 DFQATT, CDR2 SNEGSKA (reference sequence). The CDR3 runs 17 residues. V lost 2 bases and J 2 bases, leaving 21 bases between the germline ends. Overall study results and limits: Reactive arthritis synovial fluid and blood previously showed some of these motif variants.

The rearrangement joins TRBV20-1 to TRBJ2-5; unclear D gene. The TCR originated in a male donor with ankylosing spondylitis or in good health (not recorded which). The sequenced material came from blood, either unsorted or a sorted T cell fraction (not recorded which). The CDR3 DNA sequence: TGCAGTGCTAGATCGGTTCTTCGTGATACTAATCAAGAGACCCAGTACTTC. This translates into CSARSVLRDTNQETQYF.